The 7 T cell receptor beta chains given below trace back to one sample, sequenced in a study of Graves' ophthalmopathy and Graves' hyperthyroidism. Amplification from RNA transcripts yielded the TCR beta CDR3 regions. First-round RT-PCR relied on HTBI primers, and a second-round multiplex PCR came next. A single record per CDR3 protein comes from TCRdb applying MiXCR to the multiplex PCR reads. The sample has 680,000 or so distinct CDR3 sequences; 20% to 25% are singletons. The sequenced sample was peripheral blood. These receptors were obtained from a woman between 18 and 30 years old with stable Graves' hyperthyroidism. Some clones in this sample may be carry-over from other donors' samples.

This clonotype has ten or more counts. One end of the junction is discordant with germline, which a read error may explain. V and J are TRBV11-2 and TRBJ2-7, with D maybe TRBD2 (6 bases). The CDR3 spans 13 residues. Germline V gene data show CDR1 as SGHAT and CDR2 as FQNNGV. CDR3 amino acids: CASSLSSVQGLHF. The CDR3 region has the DNA TGTGCCAGCAGCTTATCTTCAGTGCAGGGACTGCACTTC.

In its sample, this clonotype was seen many times. The chain links TRBV7-3 to TRBJ1-2; TRBD1 matches at 9 bases. Germline CDR1 SGHTA, CDR2 FQGTGA. Trimming removed 5 bases from V and 0 bases from J; junction bases left unmatched: 4. The CDR3 totals 15 residues. CDR3: CASSPWTGANYGYTF. Here the CDR3 DNA reads TGTGCCAGCAGCCCGTGGACAGGGGCTAACTATGGCTACACCTTC.

The chain has TRBV20-1 and TRBJ2-7, with D uncertain. Germline CDR1 is DFQATT and CDR2 is SNEGSKA (reference sequence). The CDR3 spans 14 residues. Trimming pared 2 bases from V and 7 bases from J, leaving 18 bases between. CDR3 loop: CSARLDLAAGEQYF. DNA of the CDR3: TGCAGTGCTAGATTAGACCTCGCGGCCGGGGAGCAGTACTTC.

This clonotype was recorded a few times. Compared with germline, one end of the junction differs, possibly owing to a read error. The gene calls are TRBV28 and TRBJ2-4, with 8 bases fitting TRBD2. Germline CDR1 is MDHEN and CDR2 is SYDVKM. The CDR3 totals 20 residues. The chain's CDR3 is CASRPSSGRASPLAKNIKYF. CDR3 DNA: TGTGCCAGCAGACCCTCCAGCGGGAGAGCCTCCCCTCTAGCCAAAAACATTAAGTACTTC. Full variable domain (outside the CDR3, taken from reference TRBV28 and TRBJ2-4): DVKVTQSSRYLVKRTGEKVFLECVQDMDHENMFWYRQDPGLGLRLIYFSYDVKMKEKGDIPEGYSVSREKKERFSLILESASTNQTSMYLCASRPSSGRASPLAKNIKYFGAGTRLSVL.

The chain has TRBV10-3 and TRBJ2-7; no definite D call. The CDR3 has 13 residues. Germline CDR1 ENHRY, CDR2 SYGVKD. V was clipped by 7 bases and J by 7 bases, with 17 bases between them. The CDR3 region has the DNA TGTGCCATCACGTCTGTTAAAATGGGGGAGCAGTACTTC. This gives the protein CAITSVKMGEQYF.

This clonotype was observed at least ten times. V is TRBV6-1 and J is TRBJ1-2; D uncertain. CDR1 and CDR2 from the germline V gene are MNHNS and SASEGT. CDR3 length equals 12 residues. The V end lost 7 bases, the J end lost 1 base, and 7 bases lay between the germline ends. CDR3 amino acids: CASTPDNYGYTF. Here the CDR3 DNA reads TGTGCCAGCACGCCGGATAACTATGGCTACACCTTC.

The table lists this clonotype with many counts. The rearrangement joins TRBV4-3 to TRBJ1-2; D is undetermined. This CDR3 region has 13 residues. CDR1 and CDR2 from the germline V gene are LGHNA and YSLEER. Trimming cost V 1 base and J 5 bases, with 8 bases left between them. The CDR3 region is CASSQAPGYGYTF. CDR3 DNA sequence: TGCGCCAGCAGCCAAGCCCCCGGATATGGCTACACCTTC.